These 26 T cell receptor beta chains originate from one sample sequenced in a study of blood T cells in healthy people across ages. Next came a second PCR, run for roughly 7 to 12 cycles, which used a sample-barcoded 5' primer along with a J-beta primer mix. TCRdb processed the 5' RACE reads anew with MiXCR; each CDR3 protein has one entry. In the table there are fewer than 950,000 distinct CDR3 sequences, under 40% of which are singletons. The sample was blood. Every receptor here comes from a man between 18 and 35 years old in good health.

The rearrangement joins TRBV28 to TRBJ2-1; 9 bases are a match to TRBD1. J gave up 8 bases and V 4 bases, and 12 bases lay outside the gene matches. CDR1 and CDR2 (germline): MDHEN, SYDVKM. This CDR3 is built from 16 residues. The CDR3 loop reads CASSSLGQGKTYEQFF. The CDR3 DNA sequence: TGTGCCAGCAGTTCCCTCGGACAGGGGAAAACCTATGAGCAGTTCTTC.

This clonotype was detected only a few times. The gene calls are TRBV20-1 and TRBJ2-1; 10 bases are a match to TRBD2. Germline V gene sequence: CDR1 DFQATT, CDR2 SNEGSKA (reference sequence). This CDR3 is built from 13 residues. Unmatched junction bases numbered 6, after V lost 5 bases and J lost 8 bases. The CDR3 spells CSADGLAVDEQFF. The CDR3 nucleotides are TGCAGTGCTGATGGACTAGCGGTCGATGAGCAGTTCTTC.

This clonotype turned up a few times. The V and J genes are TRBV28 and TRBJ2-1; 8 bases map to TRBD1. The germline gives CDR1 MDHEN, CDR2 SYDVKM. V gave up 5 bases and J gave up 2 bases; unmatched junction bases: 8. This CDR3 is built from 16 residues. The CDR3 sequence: CASSTRTGFPYNEQFF. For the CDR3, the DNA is TGTGCCAGCAGTACCAGGACAGGGTTTCCCTACAATGAGCAGTTCTTC.

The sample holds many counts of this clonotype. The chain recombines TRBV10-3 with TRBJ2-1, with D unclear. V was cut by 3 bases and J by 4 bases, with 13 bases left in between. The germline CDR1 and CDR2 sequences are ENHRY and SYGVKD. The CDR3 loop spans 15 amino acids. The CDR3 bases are TGTGCCATCAGTGAACAGACATATAGTTACAATGAGCAGTTCTTC. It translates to CAISEQTYSYNEQFF.

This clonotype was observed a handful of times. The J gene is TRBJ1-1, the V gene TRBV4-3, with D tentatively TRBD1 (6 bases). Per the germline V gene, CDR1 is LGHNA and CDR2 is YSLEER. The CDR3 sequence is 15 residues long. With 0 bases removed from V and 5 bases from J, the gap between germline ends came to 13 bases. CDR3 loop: CASSQEPRGRTEAFF. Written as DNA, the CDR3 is TGCGCCAGCAGCCAAGAGCCCCGGGGGCGGACTGAAGCTTTCTTT.

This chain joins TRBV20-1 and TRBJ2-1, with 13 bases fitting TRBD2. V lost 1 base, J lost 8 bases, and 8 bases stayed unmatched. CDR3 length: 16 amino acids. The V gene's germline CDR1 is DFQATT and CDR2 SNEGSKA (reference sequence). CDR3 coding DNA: TGCAGTGCTAGAGCGGGTGGGGGGACTAGCGGGGATGAGCAGTTCTTC. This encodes CSARAGGGTSGDEQFF.

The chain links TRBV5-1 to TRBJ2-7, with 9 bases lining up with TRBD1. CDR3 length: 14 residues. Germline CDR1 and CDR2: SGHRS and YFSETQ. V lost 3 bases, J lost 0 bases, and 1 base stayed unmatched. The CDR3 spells CASSWTGASYEQYF. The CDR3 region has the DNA TGCGCCAGCAGCTGGACAGGGGCCTCCTACGAGCAGTACTTC.

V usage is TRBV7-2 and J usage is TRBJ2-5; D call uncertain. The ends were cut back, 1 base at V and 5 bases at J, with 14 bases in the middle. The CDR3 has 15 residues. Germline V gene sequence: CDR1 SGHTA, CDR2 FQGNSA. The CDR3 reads CASSLGATKGETQYF. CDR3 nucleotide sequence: TGTGCCAGCAGCTTAGGGGCCACAAAGGGTGAGACCCAGTACTTC.

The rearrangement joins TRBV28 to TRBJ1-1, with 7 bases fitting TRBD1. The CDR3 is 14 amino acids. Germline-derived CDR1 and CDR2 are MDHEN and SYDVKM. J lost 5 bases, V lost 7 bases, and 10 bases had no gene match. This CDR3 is CASNSNRGWTEAFF. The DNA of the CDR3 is TGTGCCAGCAACTCCAACAGGGGCTGGACTGAAGCTTTCTTT. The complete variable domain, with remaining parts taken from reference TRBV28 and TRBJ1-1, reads DVKVTQSSRYLVKRTGEKVFLECVQDMDHENMFWYRQDPGLGLRLIYFSYDVKMKEKGDIPEGYSVSREKKERFSLILESASTNQTSMYLCASNSNRGWTEAFFGQGTRLTVV.

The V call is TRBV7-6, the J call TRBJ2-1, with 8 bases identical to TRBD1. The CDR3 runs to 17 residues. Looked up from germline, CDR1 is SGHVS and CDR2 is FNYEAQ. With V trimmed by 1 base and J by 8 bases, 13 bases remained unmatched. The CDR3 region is CASSLGFSGQGWDEQFF. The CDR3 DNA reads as TGTGCCAGCAGCTTAGGATTCTCTGGACAGGGTTGGGATGAGCAGTTCTTC.

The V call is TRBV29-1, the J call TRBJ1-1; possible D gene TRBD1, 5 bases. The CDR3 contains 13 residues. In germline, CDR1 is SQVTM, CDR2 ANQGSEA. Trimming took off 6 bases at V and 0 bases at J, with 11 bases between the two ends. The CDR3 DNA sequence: TGCAGCGTCTGCAGGGATATGAACACTGAAGCTTTCTTT. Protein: CSVCRDMNTEAFF. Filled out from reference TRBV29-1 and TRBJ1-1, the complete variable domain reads SAVISQKPSRDICQRGTSLTIQCQVDSQVTMMFWYRQQPGQSLTLIATANQGSEATYESGFVIDKFPISRPNLTFSTLTVSNMSPEDSSIYLCSVCRDMNTEAFFGQGTRLTVV.

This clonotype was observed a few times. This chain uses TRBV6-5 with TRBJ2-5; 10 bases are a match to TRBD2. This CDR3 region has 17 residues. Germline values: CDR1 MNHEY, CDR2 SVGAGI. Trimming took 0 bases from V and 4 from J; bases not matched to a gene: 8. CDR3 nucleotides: TGTGCCAGCAGTTACTCGGAGCTAGCGGGGGAGGGAGAGACCCAGTACTTC. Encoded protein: CASSYSELAGEGETQYF.

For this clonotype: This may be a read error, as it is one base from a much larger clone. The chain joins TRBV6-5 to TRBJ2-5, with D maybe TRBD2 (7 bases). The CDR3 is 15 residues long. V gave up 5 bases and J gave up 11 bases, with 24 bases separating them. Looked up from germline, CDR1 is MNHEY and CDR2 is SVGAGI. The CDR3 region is CASSRPGGPYNEQYF. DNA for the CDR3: TGTGCCAGCAGTCGACCCGGGGGGCCCTACAATGAGCAGTACTTC.

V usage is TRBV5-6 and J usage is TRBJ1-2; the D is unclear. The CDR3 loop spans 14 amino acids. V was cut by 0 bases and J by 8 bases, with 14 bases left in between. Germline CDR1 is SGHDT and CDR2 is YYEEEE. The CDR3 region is CASSLVSVSFGYTF. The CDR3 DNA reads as TGTGCCAGCAGCTTGGTTTCTGTTTCGTTCGGCTACACCTTC.

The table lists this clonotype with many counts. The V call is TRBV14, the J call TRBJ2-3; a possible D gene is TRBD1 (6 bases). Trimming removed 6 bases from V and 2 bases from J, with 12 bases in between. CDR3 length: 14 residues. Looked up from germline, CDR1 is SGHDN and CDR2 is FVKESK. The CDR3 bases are TGTGCCAGCAGAAAGACAGGATACACAGATACGCAGTATTTT. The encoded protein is CASRKTGYTDTQYF.

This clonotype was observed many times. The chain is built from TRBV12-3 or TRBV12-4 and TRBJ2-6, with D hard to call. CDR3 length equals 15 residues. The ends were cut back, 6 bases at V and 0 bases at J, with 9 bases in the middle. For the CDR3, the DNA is TGTGCCAGCAGCCCCTACACCTCTGGGGCCAACGTCCTGACTTTC. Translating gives CASSPYTSGANVLTF.

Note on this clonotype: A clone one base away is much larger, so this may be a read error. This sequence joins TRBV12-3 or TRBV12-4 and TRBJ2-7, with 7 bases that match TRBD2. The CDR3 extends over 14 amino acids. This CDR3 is CASRGGGSLYEEYF. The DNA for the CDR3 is TGTGCCAGCAGGGGGGGAGGGAGTCTCTACGAGGAGTACTTC.

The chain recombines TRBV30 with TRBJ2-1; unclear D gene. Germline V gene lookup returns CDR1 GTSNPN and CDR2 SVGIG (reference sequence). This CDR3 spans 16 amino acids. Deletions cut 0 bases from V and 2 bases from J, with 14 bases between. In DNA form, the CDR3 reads TGTGCCTGGAGTGTACTGGCGGTTTCAACCTACAATGAGCAGTTCTTC. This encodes CAWSVLAVSTYNEQFF. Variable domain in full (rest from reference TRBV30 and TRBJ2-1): SQTIHQWPATLVQPVGSPLSLECTVEGTSNPNLYWYRQAAGRGLQLLFYSVGIGQISSEVPQNLSASRPQDRQFILSSKKLLLSDSGFYLCAWSVLAVSTYNEQFFGPGTRLTVL.

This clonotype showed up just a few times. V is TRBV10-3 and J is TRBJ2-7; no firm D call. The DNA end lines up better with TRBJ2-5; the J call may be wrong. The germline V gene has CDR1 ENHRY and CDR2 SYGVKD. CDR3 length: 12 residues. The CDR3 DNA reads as TGTGCCATCGGGTCCAGTGGGGAGACCCAGTACTTC. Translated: CAIGSSGETQYF.

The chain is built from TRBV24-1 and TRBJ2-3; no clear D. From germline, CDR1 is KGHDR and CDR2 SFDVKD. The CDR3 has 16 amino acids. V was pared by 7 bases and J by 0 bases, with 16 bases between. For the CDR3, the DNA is TGTGCCACCAGCCTCAGGACGTCGTCTAGCACAGATACGCAGTATTTT. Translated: CATSLRTSSSTDTQYF.

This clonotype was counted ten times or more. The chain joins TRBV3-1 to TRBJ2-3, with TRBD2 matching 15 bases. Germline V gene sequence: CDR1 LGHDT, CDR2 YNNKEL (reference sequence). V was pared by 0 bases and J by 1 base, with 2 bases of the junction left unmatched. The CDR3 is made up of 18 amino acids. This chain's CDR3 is CASSQEGLAGGGTDTQYF. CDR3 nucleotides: TGTGCCAGCAGCCAAGAGGGACTAGCGGGGGGAGGCACAGATACGCAGTATTTT.

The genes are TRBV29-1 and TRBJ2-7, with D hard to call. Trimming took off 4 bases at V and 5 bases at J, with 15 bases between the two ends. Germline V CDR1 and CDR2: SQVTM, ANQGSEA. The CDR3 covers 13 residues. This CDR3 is CSVGIPPHDEQYF. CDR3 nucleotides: TGCAGCGTTGGAATCCCCCCACACGACGAGCAGTACTTC.

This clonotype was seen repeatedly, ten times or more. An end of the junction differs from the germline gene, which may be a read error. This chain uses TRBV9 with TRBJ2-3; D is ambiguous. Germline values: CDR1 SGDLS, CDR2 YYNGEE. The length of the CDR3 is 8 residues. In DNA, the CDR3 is TGCTTGCAAGATACGCAGTATTTT. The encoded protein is CLQDTQYF.

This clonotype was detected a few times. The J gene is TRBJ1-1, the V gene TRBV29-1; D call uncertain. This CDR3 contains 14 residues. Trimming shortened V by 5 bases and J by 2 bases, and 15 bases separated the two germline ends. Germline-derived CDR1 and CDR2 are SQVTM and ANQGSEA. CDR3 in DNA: TGCAGCGTTCGATATCCCGGCGGAAACACTGAAGCTTTCTTT. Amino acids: CSVRYPGGNTEAFF.

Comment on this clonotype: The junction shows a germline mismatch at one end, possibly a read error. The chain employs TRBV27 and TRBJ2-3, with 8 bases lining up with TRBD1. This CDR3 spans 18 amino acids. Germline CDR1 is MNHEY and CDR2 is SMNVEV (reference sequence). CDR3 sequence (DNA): TGTGCCCGCAGTTTATTAAAAACCGGGACAGGAAGCACAGATACGCAGTATTTT. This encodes CARSLLKTGTGSTDTQYF.

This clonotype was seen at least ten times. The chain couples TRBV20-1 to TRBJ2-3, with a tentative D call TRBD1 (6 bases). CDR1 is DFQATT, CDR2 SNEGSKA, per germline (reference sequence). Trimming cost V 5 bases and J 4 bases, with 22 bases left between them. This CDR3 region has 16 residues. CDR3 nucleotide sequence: TGCAGTGCTCCCCATCCCCAATCGCACAGGGCAGATACGCAGTATTTT. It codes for CSAPHPQSHRADTQYF.